This TCR beta chain appears in the sequencing data of a study of CD8 T cells in Susac syndrome. A quantity of about 0.5 to 1 ug RNA underwent reverse transcription using random hexamers. Across 54 Vbeta and 13 Jbeta, immunoSEQ multiplex PCR amplified TCR beta CDR3. TCRdb called the immunoSEQ multiplex PCR reads again in MiXCR, with one record for every CDR3 protein. The table records around 280,000 distinct CDR3 sequences, about 92% of them present only once. High-throughput TCR beta sequencing covered peripheral CD8+ and CD4+ T cells. TEMRA cells were FACS-enriched and CD8+ and CD4+ T cells negatively isolated. The CDR3 runs 18 residues. Germline V gene lookup returns CDR1 SGDLS and CDR2 YYNGEE. Between the trimmed V and J ends, which lost 0 bases and 0 bases, there was a span of 16 bases.

This rearrangement joins TRBV9 to TRBJ1-3; no firm D call. The sequenced sample was CD4+ T cells from PBMCs. The TCR sequence derives from a human donor with multiple sclerosis. CDR3 protein: CASSVGFWSRLSGNTIYF. Written as DNA, the CDR3 is TGTGCCAGCAGCGTAGGGTTCTGGAGCCGTCTCTCTGGAAACACCATATATTTT.